This T cell receptor beta chain was sequenced during a study of CD8 T cells in Susac syndrome. Germline V gene sequence: CDR1 SGHTA, CDR2 FQGNSA. The CDR3 has 16 residues. The V and J ends lost 5 bases and 9 bases, in that order; junction bases with no gene match: 16. It was with random hexamers that roughly 0.45 to 1 ug RNA was reverse transcribed. A multiplex approach, immunoSEQ multiplex PCR, amplified TCR beta CDR3 across 54 Vbeta and 13 Jbeta. In TCRdb, the immunoSEQ multiplex PCR reads were re-called with MiXCR into one record per CDR3 protein. The table has around 280,000 distinct CDR3 sequences, about 90% seen once. TCR beta was sequenced from blood CD8+ and CD4+ T cells. FACS was used to enrich TEMRA cells, whereas the CD8+ and CD4+ T cells were obtained by negative isolation.

The clonotype originates from a human donor with multiple sclerosis. This chain uses TRBV7-2 with TRBJ2-1; 7 positions agree with TRBD2. The sequenced material came from CD4+ T cells from PBMCs. CDR3: CASSPLRTGGISEQFF. Written as DNA, the CDR3 is TGTGCCAGCAGCCCCTTGAGAACGGGGGGAATTAGTGAGCAGTTCTTC.